This T cell receptor (beta chain) comes out of a study of T cells after yellow fever vaccination. Study-wide background: Preparation of fractions with low cell numbers was performed using SMART-Seq v4 Ultra Low Input.

TCRdb reanalysed the 5' RACE reads using MiXCR and keeps one entry per CDR3 protein. Among roughly 320,000 distinct CDR3 sequences, around 10% were seen once, and the ten largest hold approximately 3.3%. V was shortened by 2 bases and J by 11 bases, with 19 bases between the two germline ends. Germline CDR1 and CDR2: ENHRY and SYGVKD. The CDR3 covers 15 residues. Whole-study results and caveats: Peaking on day 5 versus 15, the secondary response was faster but weaker. The CD4 and CD8 compartments had a small share of their clonotypes in common.

This clonotype was seen a handful of times. Antigen specificity is unknown. The rearrangement links TRBV10-3 to TRBJ2-1; weak D call: TRBD1 (6 bases). The receptor was isolated from a man between 18 and 35 years old who received the YFV17D yellow fever vaccine. Sequencing was performed on CD4+ T cells sorted from PBMCs, taken 45 days after the yellow fever booster vaccination. CDR3 nucleotide sequence: TGTGCCATCAGTGAGCCGGAGTCCCAGGGGTATAAGCAGTTCTTC. It yields the protein CAISEPESQGYKQFF.